This T cell receptor beta chain is from a study of blood T cell repertoires in COVID-19. Study summary: Sites across the United States, Italy and Spain contributed samples from acute and convalescent COVID-19.

Here immunoSEQ multiplex PCR was the method, and the copy in TCRdb shows in-frame clones only, minus some. This table has almost 350,000 clones, over 85% appearing once. The junction had 9 bases not matched to a gene; V was cut back by 0 bases and J by 8 bases. The CDR3 is 15 residues long. Germline lookup yields CDR1 SGHTA and CDR2 FQGTGA. The source of this sequence is a woman between 55 and 75 years old with COVID-19, enrolled during active disease. The material sequenced was peripheral blood. This chain connects TRBV7-3 to TRBJ1-2; 7 bases align to TRBD1. The CDR3 spells CASSLTSTGVDGYTF. CDR3 sequence (DNA): TGTGCCAGCAGCTTAACATCTACAGGGGTTGACGGCTACACCTTC.